A selection of T cell receptor beta chains follows, all from one sample in a study of cytomegalovirus exposure and HLA in healthy donors. Data came from immunoSEQ multiplex PCR; TCRdb stores just in-frame clones and leaves some out. The sample contains tens of thousands of clones, more than 75% of which appear only once. Source material: PBMCs. These receptors came from a woman aged 35 to 49 in good health and CMV-seronegative. CDR3s include the opening cysteine and the closing phenylalanine or tryptophan.

j_call: TRBJ2-2
v_call: TRBV5-6
cdr3_length: 18
cdr3_aa: CASSFPGTGDVNTGELFF

j_call: TRBJ1-1
v_call: TRBV27
cdr3_length: 14
cdr3_aa: CASREQYMNTEAFF

j_call: TRBJ2-5
v_call: TRBV29-1
cdr3_length: 15
cdr3_aa: CSGGLAGFGKETQYF

j_call: TRBJ1-3
v_call: TRBV28
cdr3_length: 18
cdr3_aa: CASSPTHPGTESGNTIYF

j_call: TRBJ1-1
v_call: TRBV6-1
cdr3_length: 12
cdr3_aa: CASSGGNTEAFF

j_call: TRBJ1-1
v_call: TRBV7-8
cdr3_length: 12
cdr3_aa: CASSFSDTEAFF

j_call: TRBJ2-1
v_call: TRBV11-3
cdr3_length: 17
cdr3_aa: CASSRQSTSGGWSEQFF

j_call: TRBJ2-2
v_call: TRBV29-1
cdr3_length: 14
cdr3_aa: CSGRTGVNTGELFF

j_call: TRBJ2-7
v_call: TRBV4-1
cdr3_length: 16
cdr3_aa: CASSQESSGRAYEQYF

j_call: TRBJ1-4
v_call: TRBV28
cdr3_length: 17
cdr3_aa: CASSNTLGRSTNEKLFF

j_call: TRBJ2-1
v_call: TRBV5-1
cdr3_length: 15
cdr3_aa: CASSETGGSYNEQFF

j_call: TRBJ2-1
v_call: TRBV7-6
cdr3_length: 14
cdr3_aa: CASSLGGGAVRQFF

j_call: TRBJ2-7
v_call: TRBV7-2
cdr3_length: 16
cdr3_aa: CASSFRTGRSSYEQYF

j_call: TRBJ1-1
v_call: TRBV27
cdr3_length: 14
cdr3_aa: CASSPDRGQTEAFF

j_call: TRBJ1-2
v_call: TRBV30
cdr3_length: 13
cdr3_aa: CKCQGRRNYGYTF

j_call: TRBJ2-1
v_call: TRBV7-2
cdr3_length: 15
cdr3_aa: CASSTGTGTYNEQFF

j_call: TRBJ2-7
v_call: TRBV6-1
cdr3_length: 15
cdr3_aa: CASSERWAGDYEQYF

j_call: TRBJ2-5
v_call: TRBV7-8
cdr3_length: 13
cdr3_aa: CASSLGSEETQYF

j_call: TRBJ1-2
v_call: TRBV9
cdr3_length: 15
cdr3_aa: CASSVGSDAAAGYTF

j_call: TRBJ1-1
v_call: TRBV19
cdr3_length: 14
cdr3_aa: CASRRGGMNTEAFF

j_call: TRBJ1-1
v_call: TRBV20-1
cdr3_length: 10
cdr3_aa: CSASRTEAFF

j_call: TRBJ1-2
v_call: TRBV6-6
cdr3_length: 12
cdr3_aa: CASSPGQSGYTF

j_call: TRBJ1-5
v_call: TRBV2
cdr3_length: 15
cdr3_aa: CASRASRVGNQPQHF

j_call: TRBJ2-1
v_call: TRBV30
cdr3_length: 13
cdr3_aa: CAWTVAGYNEQFF

j_call: TRBJ1-1
v_call: TRBV6-5
cdr3_length: 15
cdr3_aa: CASSRGKQGNTEAFF

j_call: TRBJ1-1
v_call: TRBV6-5
cdr3_length: 15
cdr3_aa: CASSFDGRGGTEAFF

j_call: TRBJ2-7
v_call: TRBV27
cdr3_length: 14
cdr3_aa: CASSRTGGFYEQYF

j_call: TRBJ1-1
v_call: TRBV18
cdr3_length: 15
cdr3_aa: CASSLWGTLNTEAFF

j_call: TRBJ1-5
v_call: TRBV30
cdr3_length: 18
cdr3_aa: CAWSGGTGKRYSNQPQHF

j_call: TRBJ1-5
v_call: TRBV30
cdr3_length: 16
cdr3_aa: CAWSPYRTVGNQPQHF

j_call: TRBJ1-5
v_call: TRBV4-2
cdr3_length: 16
cdr3_aa: CASSQEQGYSNQPQHF

j_call: TRBJ2-3
v_call: TRBV2
cdr3_length: 13
cdr3_aa: CASRGQITDTQYF

j_call: TRBJ2-1
v_call: TRBV29-1
cdr3_length: 14
cdr3_aa: CSVEAGLAVNEQFF